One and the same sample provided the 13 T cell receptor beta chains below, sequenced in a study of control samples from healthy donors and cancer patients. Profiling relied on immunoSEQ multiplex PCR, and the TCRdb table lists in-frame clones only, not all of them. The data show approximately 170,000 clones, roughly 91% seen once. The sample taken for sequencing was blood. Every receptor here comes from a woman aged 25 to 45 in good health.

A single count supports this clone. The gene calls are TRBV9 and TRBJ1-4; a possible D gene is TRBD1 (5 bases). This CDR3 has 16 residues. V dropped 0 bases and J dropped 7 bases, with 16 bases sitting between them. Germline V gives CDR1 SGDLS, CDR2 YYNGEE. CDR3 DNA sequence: TGTGCCAGCAGCGTAGGTGGGGGGTTTGTGGGTGAAAAACTGTTTTTT. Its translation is CASSVGGGFVGEKLFF. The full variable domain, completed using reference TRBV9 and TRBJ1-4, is DSGVTQTPKHLITATGQRVTLRCSPRSGDLSVYWYQQSLDQGLQFLIQYYNGEERAKGNILERFSAQQFPDLHSELNLSSLELGDSALYFCASSVGGGFVGEKLFFGSGTQLSVL.

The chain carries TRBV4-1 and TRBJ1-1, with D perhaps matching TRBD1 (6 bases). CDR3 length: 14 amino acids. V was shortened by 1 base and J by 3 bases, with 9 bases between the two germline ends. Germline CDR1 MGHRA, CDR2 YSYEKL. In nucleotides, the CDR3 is TGCGCCAGCAGCCAAGTCACAGGGCACACTGAAGCTTTCTTT. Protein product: CASSQVTGHTEAFF.

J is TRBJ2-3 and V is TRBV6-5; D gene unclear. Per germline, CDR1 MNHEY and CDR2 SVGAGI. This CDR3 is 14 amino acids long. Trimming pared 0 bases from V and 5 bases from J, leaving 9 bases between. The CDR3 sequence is CASSYSQEVDTQYF. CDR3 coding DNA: TGTGCCAGCAGTTACTCTCAGGAAGTAGATACGCAGTATTTT.

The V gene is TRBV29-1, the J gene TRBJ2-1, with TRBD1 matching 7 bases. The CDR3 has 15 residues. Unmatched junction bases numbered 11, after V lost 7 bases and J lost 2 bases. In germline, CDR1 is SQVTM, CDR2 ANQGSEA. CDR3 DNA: TGCAGCGGGAGATCCCAGGGGGTCCCCTACAATGAGCAGTTCTTC. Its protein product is CSGRSQGVPYNEQFF.

The CDR3: CASSTGQWGYEQYF. CDR3 DNA sequence: TGTGCCAGTAGTACGGGGCAGTGGGGCTACGAGCAGTACTTC. The chain couples TRBV19 to TRBJ2-7; D is possibly TRBD1 or TRBD2 (5 bases each). The CDR3 length is 14 residues. Germline assignment: CDR1 LNHDA and CDR2 SQIVND (reference sequence). Trimming stripped 4 bases from V and 3 bases from J, with 13 bases between.

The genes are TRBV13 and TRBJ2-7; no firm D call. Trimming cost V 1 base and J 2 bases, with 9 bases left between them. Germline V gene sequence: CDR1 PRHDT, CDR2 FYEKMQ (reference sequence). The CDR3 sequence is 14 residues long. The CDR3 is CASSLVGLPYEQYF. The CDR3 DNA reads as TGTGCCAGCAGCTTAGTAGGGCTCCCCTACGAGCAGTACTTC.

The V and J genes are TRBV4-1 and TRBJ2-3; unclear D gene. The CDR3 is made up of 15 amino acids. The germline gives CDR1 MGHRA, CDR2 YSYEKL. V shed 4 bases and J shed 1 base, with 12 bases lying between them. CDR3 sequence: CASSLRVGRTDTQYF. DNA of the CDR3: TGCGCCAGCAGCCTAAGGGTCGGGCGCACAGATACGCAGTATTTT.

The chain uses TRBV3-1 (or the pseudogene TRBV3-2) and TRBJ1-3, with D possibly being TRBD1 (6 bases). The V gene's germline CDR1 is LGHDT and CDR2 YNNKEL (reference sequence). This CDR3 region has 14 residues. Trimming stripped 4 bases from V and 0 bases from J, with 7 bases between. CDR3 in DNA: TGTGCCAGCAGCCGGGACATCTCTGGAAACACCATATATTTT. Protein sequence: CASSRDISGNTIYF.

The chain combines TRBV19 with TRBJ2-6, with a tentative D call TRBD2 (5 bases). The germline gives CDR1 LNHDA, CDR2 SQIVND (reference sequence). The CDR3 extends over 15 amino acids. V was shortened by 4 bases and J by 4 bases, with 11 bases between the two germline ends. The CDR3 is CASSNGVDGANVLTF. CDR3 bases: TGTGCCAGTAGTAACGGGGTGGACGGGGCCAACGTCCTGACTTTC.

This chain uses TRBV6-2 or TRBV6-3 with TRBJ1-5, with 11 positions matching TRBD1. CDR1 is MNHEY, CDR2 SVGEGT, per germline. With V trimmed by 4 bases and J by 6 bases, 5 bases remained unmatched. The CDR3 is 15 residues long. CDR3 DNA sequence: TGTGCCAGCAGTTTCCCGGACAGGGGGCTTCAGCCCCAGCATTTT. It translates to CASSFPDRGLQPQHF.

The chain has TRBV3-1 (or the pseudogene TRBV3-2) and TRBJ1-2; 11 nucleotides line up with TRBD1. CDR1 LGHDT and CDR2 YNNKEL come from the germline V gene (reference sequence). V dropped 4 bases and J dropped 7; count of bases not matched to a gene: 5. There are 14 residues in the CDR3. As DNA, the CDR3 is TGTGCCAGCAGCCTAGGACAGGGGGCGGTTGGCTACACCTTC. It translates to CASSLGQGAVGYTF.

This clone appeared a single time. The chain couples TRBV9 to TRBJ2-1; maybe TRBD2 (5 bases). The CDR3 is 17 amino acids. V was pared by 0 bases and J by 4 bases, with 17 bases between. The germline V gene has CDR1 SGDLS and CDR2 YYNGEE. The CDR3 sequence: CASSVGVAIEYYNEQFF. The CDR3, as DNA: TGTGCCAGCAGCGTAGGGGTAGCGATAGAATATTACAATGAGCAGTTCTTC.

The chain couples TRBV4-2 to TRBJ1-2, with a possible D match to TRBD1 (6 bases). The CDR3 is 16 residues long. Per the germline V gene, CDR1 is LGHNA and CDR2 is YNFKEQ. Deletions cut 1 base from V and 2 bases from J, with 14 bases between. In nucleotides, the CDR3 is TGTGCCAGCAGCCAAGGGGGGTACAGGGAGAACTATGGCTACACCTTC. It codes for CASSQGGYRENYGYTF.